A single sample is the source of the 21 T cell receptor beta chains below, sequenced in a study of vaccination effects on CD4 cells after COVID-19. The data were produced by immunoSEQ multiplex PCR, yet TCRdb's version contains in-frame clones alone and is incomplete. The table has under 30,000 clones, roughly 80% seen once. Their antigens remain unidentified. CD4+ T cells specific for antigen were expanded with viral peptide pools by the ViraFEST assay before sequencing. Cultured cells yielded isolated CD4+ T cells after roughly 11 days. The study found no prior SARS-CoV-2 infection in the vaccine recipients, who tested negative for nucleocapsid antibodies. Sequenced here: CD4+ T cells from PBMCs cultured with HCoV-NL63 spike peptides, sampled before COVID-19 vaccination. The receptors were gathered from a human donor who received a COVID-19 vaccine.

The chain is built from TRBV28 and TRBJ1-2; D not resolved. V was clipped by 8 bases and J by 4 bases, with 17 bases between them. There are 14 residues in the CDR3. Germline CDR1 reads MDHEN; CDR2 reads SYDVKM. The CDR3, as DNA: TGTGCCAGCCGGGCTGGGTCCGGCCTCTATGGCTACACCTTC. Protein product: CASRAGSGLYGYTF.

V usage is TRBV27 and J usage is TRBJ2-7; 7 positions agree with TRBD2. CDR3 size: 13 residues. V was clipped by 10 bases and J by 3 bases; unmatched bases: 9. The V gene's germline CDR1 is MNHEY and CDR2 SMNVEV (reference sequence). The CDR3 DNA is TGTGCCAACGGGGGGTCGCGGGTCTACGAGCAGTACTTC. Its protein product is CANGGSRVYEQYF.

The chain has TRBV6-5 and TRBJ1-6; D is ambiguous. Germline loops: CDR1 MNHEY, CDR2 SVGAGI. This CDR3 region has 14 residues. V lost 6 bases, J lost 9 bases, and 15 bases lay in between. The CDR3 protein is CASSLQPRGSPLHF. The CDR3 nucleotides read TGTGCCAGCAGCTTACAGCCCCGGGGTTCACCCCTCCACTTT.

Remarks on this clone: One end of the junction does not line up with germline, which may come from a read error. The DNA for the CDR3 is TGTGCCAGCAGCTTAGATGTGACGGGACTAGCGGGTCTGGTCTTC. Protein product: CASSLDVTGLAGLVF. The chain is built from TRBV7-6 and TRBJ2-1, with 12 bases fitting TRBD2. This CDR3 spans 15 amino acids. Germline-derived CDR1 and CDR2 are SGHVS and FNYEAQ.

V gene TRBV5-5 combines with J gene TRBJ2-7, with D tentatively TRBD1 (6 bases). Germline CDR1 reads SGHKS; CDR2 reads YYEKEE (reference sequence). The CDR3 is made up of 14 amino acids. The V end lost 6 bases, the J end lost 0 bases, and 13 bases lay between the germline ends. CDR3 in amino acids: CASMTGTHSYEQYF. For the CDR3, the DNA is TGTGCCAGCATGACCGGGACACACTCCTACGAGCAGTACTTC.

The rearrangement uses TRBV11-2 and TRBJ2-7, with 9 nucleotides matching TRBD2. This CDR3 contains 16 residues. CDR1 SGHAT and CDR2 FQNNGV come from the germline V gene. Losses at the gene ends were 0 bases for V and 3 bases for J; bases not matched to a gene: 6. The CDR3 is CASSLEMLAGFYEQYF. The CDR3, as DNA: TGTGCCAGCAGCTTAGAGATGCTAGCGGGATTCTACGAGCAGTACTTC.

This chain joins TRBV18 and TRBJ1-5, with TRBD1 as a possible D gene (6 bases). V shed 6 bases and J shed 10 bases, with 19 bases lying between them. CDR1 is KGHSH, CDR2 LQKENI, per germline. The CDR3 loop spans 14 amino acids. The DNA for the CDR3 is TGTGCCAGCTCGCCGGGAAGAACAGGGAGTCCCCAGCATTTT. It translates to CASSPGRTGSPQHF.

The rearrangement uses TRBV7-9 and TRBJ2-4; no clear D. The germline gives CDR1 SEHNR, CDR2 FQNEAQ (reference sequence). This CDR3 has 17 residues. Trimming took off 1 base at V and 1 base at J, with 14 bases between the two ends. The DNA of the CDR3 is TGTGCCAGCAGCTTAGGCGTACAATATGGGGCCAAAAACATTCAGTACTTC. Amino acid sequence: CASSLGVQYGAKNIQYF.

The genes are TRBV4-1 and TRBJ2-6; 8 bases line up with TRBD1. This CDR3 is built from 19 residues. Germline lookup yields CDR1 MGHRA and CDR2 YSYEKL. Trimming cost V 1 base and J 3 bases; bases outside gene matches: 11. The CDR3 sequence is CASSQVGTGGFGGANVLTF. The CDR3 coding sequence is TGCGCCAGCAGCCAAGTCGGAACAGGGGGTTTCGGTGGGGCCAACGTCCTGACTTTC.

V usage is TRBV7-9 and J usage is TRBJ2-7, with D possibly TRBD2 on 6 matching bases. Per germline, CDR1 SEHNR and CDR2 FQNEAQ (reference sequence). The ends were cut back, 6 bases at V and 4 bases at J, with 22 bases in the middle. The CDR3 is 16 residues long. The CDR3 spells CASSSRLGGKGYEQYF. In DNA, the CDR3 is TGTGCCAGCAGTTCCCGACTAGGCGGGAAAGGGTACGAGCAGTACTTC. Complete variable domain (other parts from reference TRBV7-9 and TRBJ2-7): DTGVSQNPRHKITKRGQNVTFRCDPISEHNRLYWYRQTLGQGPEFLTYFQNEAQLEKSRLLSDRFSAERPKGSFSTLEIQRTEQGDSAMYLCASSSRLGGKGYEQYFGPGTRLTVT.

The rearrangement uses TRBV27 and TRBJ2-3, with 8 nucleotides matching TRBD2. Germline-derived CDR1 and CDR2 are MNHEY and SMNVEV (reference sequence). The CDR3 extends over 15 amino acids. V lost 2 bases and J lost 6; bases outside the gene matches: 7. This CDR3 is CASSLRGGGPDTQYF. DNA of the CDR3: TGTGCCAGCAGTTTAAGAGGCGGGGGGCCGGATACGCAGTATTTT.

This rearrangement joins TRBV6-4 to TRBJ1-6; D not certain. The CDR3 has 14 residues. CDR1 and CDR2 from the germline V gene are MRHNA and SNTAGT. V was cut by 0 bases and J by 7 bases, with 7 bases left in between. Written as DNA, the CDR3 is TGTGCCAGCAGTGACTCGTCAAGGAATTCACCCCTCCACTTT. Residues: CASSDSSRNSPLHF.

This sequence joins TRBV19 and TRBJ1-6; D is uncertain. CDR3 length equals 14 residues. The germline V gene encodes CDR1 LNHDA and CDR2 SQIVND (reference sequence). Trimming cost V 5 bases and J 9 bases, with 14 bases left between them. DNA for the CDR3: TGTGCCAGTAGTTCCCGGGCCGGTGGTTCACCCCTCCACTTT. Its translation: CASSSRAGGSPLHF.

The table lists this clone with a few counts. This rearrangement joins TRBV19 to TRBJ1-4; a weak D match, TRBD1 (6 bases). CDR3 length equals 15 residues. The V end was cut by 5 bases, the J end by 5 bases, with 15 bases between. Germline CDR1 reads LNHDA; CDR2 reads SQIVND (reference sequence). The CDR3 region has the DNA TGTGCCAGTAGTGCGTTCAGGGGAGGGAATGAAAAACTGTTTTTT. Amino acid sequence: CASSAFRGGNEKLFF.

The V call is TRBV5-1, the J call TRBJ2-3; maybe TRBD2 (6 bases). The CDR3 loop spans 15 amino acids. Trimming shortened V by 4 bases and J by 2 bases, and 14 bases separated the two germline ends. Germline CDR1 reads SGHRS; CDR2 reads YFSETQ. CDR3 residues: CASSRFGTFTDTQYF. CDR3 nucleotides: TGCGCCAGCAGCCGTTTCGGGACTTTCACAGATACGCAGTATTTT.

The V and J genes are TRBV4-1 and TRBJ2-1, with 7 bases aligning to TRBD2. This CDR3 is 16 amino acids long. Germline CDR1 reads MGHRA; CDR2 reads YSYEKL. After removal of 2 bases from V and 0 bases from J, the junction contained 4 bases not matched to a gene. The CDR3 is CASSQYGRSSYNEQFF. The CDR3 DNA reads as TGCGCCAGCAGCCAATACGGGAGGAGCTCCTACAATGAGCAGTTCTTC.

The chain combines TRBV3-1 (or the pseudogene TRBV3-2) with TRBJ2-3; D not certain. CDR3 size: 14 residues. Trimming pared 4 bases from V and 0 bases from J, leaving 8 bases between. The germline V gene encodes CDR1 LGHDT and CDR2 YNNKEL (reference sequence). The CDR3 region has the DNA TGTGCCAGCAGCCCGGCGGCCAGCACAGATACGCAGTATTTT. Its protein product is CASSPAASTDTQYF.

CDR3 bases: TGTGCCATCCAGGACAGTGATGACAATCAGCCCCAGCATTTT. Translation gives CAIQDSDDNQPQHF. This sequence joins TRBV2 and TRBJ1-5; the D gene is possibly TRBD1 (6 bases). Germline CDR1 and CDR2: SNHLY and FYNNEI. CDR3 size: 14 residues. V dropped 10 bases and J dropped 3 bases, with 16 bases sitting between them.

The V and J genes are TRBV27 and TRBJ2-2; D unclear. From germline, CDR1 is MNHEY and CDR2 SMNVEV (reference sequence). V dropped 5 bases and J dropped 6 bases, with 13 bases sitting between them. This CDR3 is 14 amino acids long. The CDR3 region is CASSKNAFPGELFF. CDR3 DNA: TGTGCCAGCAGTAAGAACGCCTTCCCCGGGGAGCTGTTTTTT.

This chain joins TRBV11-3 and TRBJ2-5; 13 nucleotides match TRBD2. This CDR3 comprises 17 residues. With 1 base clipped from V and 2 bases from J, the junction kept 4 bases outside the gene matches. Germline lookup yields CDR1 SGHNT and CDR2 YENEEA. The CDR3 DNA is TGTGCCAGCAGCTTAGGGGGACTAGCGGGAACTCAAGAGACCCAGTACTTC. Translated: CASSLGGLAGTQETQYF.

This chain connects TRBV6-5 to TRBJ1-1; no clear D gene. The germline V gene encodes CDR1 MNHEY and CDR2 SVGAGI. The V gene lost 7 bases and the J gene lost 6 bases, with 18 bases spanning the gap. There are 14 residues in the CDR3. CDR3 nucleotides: TGTGCCAGCACTCACGGGTCGGGCGCGGCTGAAGCTTTCTTT. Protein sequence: CASTHGSGAAEAFF.